What follows describes a single TCR beta chain. There are 13 residues in the CDR3. CDR1 MNHEY and CDR2 SVGAGI come from the germline V gene. Deletions cut 9 bases from V and 1 base from J, with 12 bases between. These data come from a study of blood T cell repertoires in COVID-19. Study-wide background: Material from acute and convalescent COVID-19 was sourced from the United States, Italy and Spain. PBMCs, B-cell-depleted T cells, or T cells were the source of the cDNA or gDNA that made up the material.

The authors' processing: Reference gene primers were amplified, and this amplification served to estimate nucleated cell counts. The method was immunoSEQ multiplex PCR; TCRdb's version includes in-frame clones alone and lacks a portion of them. The V and J calls and clone size come from that table; D and trimming were worked out from the DNA. Counted here are approximately 100,000 clones, about 85% occurring once; the ten biggest clones make up over 10%. Material: peripheral blood. V and J are TRBV6-5 and TRBJ1-1; D not resolved. The sequence derives from a human donor in a cohort sampled during active COVID-19. The chain's CDR3 is CASRAVWNTEAFF. CDR3 nucleotides: TGTGCCAGTCGCGCTGTATGGAACACTGAAGCTTTCTTT.